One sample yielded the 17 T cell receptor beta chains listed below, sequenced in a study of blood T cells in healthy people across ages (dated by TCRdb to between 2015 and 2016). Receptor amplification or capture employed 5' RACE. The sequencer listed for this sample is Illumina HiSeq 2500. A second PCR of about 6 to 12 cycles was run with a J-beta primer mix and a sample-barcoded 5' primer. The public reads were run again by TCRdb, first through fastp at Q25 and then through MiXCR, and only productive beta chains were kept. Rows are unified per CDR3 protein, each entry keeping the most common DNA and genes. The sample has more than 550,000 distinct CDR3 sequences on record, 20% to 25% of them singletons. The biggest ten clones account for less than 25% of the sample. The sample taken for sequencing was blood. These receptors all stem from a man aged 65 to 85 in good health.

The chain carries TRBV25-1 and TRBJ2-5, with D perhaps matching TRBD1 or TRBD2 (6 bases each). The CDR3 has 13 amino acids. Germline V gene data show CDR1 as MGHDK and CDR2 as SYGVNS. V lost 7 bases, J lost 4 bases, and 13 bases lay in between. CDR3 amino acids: CASTHGGGETQYF. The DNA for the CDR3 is TGTGCCAGCACCCACGGAGGGGGAGAGACCCAGTACTTC.

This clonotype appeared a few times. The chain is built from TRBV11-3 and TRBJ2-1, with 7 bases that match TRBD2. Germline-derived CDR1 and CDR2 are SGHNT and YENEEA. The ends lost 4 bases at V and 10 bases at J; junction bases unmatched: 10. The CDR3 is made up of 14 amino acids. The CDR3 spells CASSYRGLLLEQFF. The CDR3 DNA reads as TGTGCCAGCAGCTATAGGGGACTACTCTTAGAGCAGTTCTTC.

DNA of the CDR3: TGCGCCAGCAGTTCGACGTCCGGGGAGCTGTTTTTT. This encodes CASSSTSGELFF. The chain links TRBV5-1 to TRBJ2-2; D is unclear. Germline lookup yields CDR1 SGHRS and CDR2 YFSETQ. This CDR3 is 12 amino acids long. The V gene lost 5 bases and the J gene lost 6 bases, with 8 bases spanning the gap.

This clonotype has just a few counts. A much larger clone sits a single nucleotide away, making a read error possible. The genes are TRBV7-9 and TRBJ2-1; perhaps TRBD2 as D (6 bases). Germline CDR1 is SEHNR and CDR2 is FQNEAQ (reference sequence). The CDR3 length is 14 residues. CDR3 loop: CASSFEGRHNEQLF. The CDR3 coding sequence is TGTGCCAGCAGCTTTGAGGGGAGGCACAATGAGCAGCTCTTC.

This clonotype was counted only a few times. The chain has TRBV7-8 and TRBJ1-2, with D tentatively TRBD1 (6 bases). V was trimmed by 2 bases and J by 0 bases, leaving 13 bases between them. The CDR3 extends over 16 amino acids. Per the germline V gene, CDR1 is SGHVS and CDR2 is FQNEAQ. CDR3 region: CASSLNKDSTNYGYTF. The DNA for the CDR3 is TGTGCCAGCAGCTTAAATAAGGACAGCACTAACTATGGCTACACCTTC.

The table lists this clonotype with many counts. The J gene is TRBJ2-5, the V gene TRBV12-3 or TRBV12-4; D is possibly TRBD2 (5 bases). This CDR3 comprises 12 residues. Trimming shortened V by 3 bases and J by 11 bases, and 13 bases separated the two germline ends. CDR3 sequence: CASSFSGYEQYF. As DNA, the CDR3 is TGTGCCAGCAGTTTCTCGGGATATGAGCAGTACTTC.

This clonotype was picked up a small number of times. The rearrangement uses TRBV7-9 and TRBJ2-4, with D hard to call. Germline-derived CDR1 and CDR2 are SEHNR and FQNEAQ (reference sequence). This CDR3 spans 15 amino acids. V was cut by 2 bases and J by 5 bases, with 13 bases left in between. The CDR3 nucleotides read TGTGCCAGCAGCTTATGGCCACAGCTCCAAAACATTCAGTACTTC. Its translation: CASSLWPQLQNIQYF. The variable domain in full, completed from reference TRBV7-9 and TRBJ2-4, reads DTGVSQNPRHKITKRGQNVTFRCDPISEHNRLYWYRQTLGQGPEFLTYFQNEAQLEKSRLLSDRFSAERPKGSFSTLEIQRTEQGDSAMYLCASSLWPQLQNIQYFGAGTRLSVL.

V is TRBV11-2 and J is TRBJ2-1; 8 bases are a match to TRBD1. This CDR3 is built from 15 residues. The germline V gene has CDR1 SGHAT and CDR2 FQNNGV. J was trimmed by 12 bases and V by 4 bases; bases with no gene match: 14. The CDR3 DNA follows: TGTGCCAGCAGCTCCGGACAGGGAAAGGCGTATGGGCAGTTCTTC. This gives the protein CASSSGQGKAYGQFF. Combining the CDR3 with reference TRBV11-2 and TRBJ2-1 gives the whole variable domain EAGVAQSPRYKIIEKRQSVAFWCNPISGHATLYWYQQILGQGPKLLIQFQNNGVVDDSQLPKDRFSAERLKGVDSTLKIQPAKLEDSAVYLCASSSGQGKAYGQFFGPGTRLTVL.

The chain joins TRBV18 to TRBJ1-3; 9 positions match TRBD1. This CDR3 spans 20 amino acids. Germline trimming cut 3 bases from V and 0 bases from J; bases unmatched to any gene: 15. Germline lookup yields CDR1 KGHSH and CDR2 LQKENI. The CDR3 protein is CASSPQTWDRAEISGNTIYF. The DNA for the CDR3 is TGTGCCAGCTCACCCCAGACCTGGGACAGGGCTGAAATCTCTGGAAACACCATATATTTT.

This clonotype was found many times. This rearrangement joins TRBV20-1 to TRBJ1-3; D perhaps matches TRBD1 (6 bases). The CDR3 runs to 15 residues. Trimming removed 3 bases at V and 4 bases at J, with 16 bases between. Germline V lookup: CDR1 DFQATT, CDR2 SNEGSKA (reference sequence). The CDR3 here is CSASSRGQGGNTIYF. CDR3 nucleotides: TGCAGTGCTAGTAGTCGGGGGCAGGGGGGAAACACCATATATTTT.

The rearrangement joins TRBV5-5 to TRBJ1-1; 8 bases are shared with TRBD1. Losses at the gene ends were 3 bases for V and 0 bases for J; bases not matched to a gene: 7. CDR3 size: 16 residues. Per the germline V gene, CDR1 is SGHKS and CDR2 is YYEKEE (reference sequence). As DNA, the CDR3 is TGTGCCAGCAGCTGGGGACAGGTTTTCGTGAACACTGAAGCTTTCTTT. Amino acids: CASSWGQVFVNTEAFF.

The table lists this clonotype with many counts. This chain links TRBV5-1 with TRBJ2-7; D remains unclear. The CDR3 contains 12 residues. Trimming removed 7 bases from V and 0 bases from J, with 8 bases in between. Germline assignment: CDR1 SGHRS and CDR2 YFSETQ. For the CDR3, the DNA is TGCGCCAGCCGGCGGAGCTCCTACGAGCAGTACTTC. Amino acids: CASRRSSYEQYF.

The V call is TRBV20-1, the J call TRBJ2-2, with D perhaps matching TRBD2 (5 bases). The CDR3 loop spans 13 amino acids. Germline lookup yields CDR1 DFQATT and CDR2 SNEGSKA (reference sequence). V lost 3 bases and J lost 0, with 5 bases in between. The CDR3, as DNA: TGCAGTGCTAGCGGGACGAACACCGGGGAGCTGTTTTTT. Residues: CSASGTNTGELFF.

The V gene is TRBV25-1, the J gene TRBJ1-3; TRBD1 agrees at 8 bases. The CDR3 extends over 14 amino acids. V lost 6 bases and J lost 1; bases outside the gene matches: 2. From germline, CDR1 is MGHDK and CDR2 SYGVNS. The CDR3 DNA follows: TGTGCCAGCAGACAGGGGGAATCTGGAAACACCATATATTTT. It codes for CASRQGESGNTIYF.

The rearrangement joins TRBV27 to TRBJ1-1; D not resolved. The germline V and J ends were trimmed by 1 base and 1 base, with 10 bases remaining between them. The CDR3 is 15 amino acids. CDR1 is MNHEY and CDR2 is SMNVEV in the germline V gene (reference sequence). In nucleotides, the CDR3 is TGTGCCAGCAGTTTATGGGAGGGCTCGAACACTGAAGCTTTCTTT. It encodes CASSLWEGSNTEAFF.

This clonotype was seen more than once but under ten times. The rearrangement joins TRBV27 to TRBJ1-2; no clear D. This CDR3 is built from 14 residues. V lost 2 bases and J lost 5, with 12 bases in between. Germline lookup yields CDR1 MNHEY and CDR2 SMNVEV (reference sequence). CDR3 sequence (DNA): TGTGCCAGCAGTTTAGCCCCCCTCTCATATGGCTACACCTTC. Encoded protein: CASSLAPLSYGYTF.

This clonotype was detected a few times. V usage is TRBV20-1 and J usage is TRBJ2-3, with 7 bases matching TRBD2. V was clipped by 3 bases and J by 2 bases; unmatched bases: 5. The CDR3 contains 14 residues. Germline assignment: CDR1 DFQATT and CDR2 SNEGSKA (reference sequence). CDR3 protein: CSARREPNTDTQYF. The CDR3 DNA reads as TGCAGTGCTAGGCGGGAGCCCAACACAGATACGCAGTATTTT.